The 5 T cell receptor beta chains listed next were all sequenced from one sample in a study of OX40 agonist ivuxolimab in advanced cancers. Libraries were prepared by immunoSEQ multiplex PCR; TCRdb keeps only in-frame clonotypes and omits some of them. The table lists around 80,000 clones, around 82% of them singletons. The source was CD4+ or CD8+ T cells sorted from blood, collected in a trial of the OX40 agonist ivuxolimab. These receptors all stem from an adult with an advanced solid tumor such as melanoma, head and neck, liver or kidney cancer.

The V and J genes are TRBV25-1 and TRBJ1-4, with a weak D call TRBD1 (6 bases). V was pared by 4 bases and J by 7 bases, with 25 bases between. This CDR3 region has 18 residues. Germline loops: CDR1 MGHDK, CDR2 SYGVNS. The CDR3 sequence: CASSGAGVVSLSGEKLFF. CDR3 sequence (DNA): TGTGCCAGCAGTGGTGCAGGGGTTGTGAGTCTGAGTGGTGAAAAACTGTTTTTT.

V is TRBV27 and J is TRBJ1-5; D is unresolved. This CDR3 comprises 12 residues. Germline loops: CDR1 MNHEY, CDR2 SMNVEV (reference sequence). V gave up 2 bases and J gave up 7 bases, with 6 bases separating them. The CDR3 is CASSLVYQPQHF. The CDR3 region has the DNA TGTGCCAGCAGTTTAGTCTACCAGCCCCAGCATTTT.

This clone was found once. The rearrangement joins TRBV19 to TRBJ1-2; D is perhaps TRBD1 (5 bases). The CDR3 has 15 residues. Trimming cost V 7 bases and J 0 bases, with 15 bases left between them. Germline-derived CDR1 and CDR2 are LNHDA and SQIVND (reference sequence). The CDR3 loop is CASKDSDSSNYGYTF. The CDR3 nucleotides are TGTGCCAGTAAGGATTCAGACAGTTCTAACTATGGCTACACCTTC.

The genes are TRBV27 and TRBJ2-3, with D possibly being TRBD2 (5 bases). Germline V gene lookup returns CDR1 MNHEY and CDR2 SMNVEV (reference sequence). V lost 11 bases to trimming and J lost 0 bases, with 33 bases between them. This CDR3 has 20 residues. The CDR3 loop is CAVKEPYVRGQLSSTDTQYF. CDR3 in DNA: TGTGCCGTAAAGGAGCCGTACGTCCGGGGTCAGCTCTCTAGCACAGATACGCAGTATTTT.

This clone occurred a few times. The J gene is TRBJ1-1, the V gene TRBV6-1, with D possibly matching TRBD1 (5 bases). Germline CDR1 reads MNHNS; CDR2 reads SASEGT. The CDR3 runs to 14 residues. Trimming took 5 bases from V and 5 from J, leaving 15 bases between them. Written as DNA, the CDR3 is TGTGCCAGCAGTATCTCCAGTGGGGGTACTGAAGCTTTCTTT. Translation: CASSISSGGTEAFF.